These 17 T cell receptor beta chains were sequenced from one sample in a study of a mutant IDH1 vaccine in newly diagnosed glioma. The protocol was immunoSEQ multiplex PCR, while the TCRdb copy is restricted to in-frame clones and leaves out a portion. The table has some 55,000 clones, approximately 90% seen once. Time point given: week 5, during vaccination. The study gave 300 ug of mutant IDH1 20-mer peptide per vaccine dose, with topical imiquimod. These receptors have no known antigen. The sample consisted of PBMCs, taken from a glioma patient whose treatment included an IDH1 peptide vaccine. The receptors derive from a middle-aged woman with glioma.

The CDR3 spells CASSLGTLSTDTQYF. CDR3 nucleotides: TGTGCCAGCAGTCTCGGGACTCTCAGCACAGATACGCAGTATTTT. The chain is built from TRBV27 and TRBJ2-3, with D perhaps matching TRBD2 (6 bases). The CDR3 spans 15 residues. The germline V and J ends were trimmed by 5 bases and 0 bases, with 12 bases remaining between them. In germline, CDR1 is MNHEY, CDR2 SMNVEV (reference sequence).

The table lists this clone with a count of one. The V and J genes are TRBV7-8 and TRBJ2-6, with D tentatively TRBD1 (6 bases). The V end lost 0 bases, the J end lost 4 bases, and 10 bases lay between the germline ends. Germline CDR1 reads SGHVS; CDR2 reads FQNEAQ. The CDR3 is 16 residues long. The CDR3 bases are TGTGCCAGCAGCTTAGCAGGGGGTCCAGGGGCCAACGTCCTGACTTTC. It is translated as CASSLAGGPGANVLTF.

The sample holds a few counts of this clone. CDR3 protein: CASSYGGGGNTEAFF. The CDR3 coding sequence is TGTGCCAGCAGTTACGGAGGGGGCGGGAACACTGAAGCTTTCTTT. This sequence joins TRBV6-5 and TRBJ1-1, with 7 bases that match TRBD1. The V segment lost 2 bases and the J segment 1 base; nucleotides outside the gene matches: 4. The CDR3 length is 15 residues. Germline CDR1 MNHEY, CDR2 SVGAGI.

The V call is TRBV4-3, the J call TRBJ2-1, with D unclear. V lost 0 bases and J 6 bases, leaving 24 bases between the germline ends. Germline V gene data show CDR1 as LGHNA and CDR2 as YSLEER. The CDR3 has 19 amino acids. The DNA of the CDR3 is TGCGCCAGCAGCCAAGATCTCTTCCTTAGAGTCCGAACTATCAATGAGCAGTTCTTC. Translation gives CASSQDLFLRVRTINEQFF.

DNA of the CDR3: TGTGCCAGCAGTCCGACTGGGGATGGCTATGGCTACACCTTC. This translates into CASSPTGDGYGYTF. This chain joins TRBV6-5 and TRBJ1-2, with D hard to call. The CDR3 is made up of 14 amino acids. Germline CDR1 is MNHEY and CDR2 is SVGAGI. V was pared by 5 bases and J by 4 bases, with 14 bases between.

CDR3 sequence reads: CASSVGPGENTEAFF. As DNA, the CDR3 is TGTGCCAGCAGCGTAGGGCCAGGAGAGAACACTGAAGCTTTCTTT. This rearrangement joins TRBV9 to TRBJ1-1; D not certain. From germline, CDR1 is SGDLS and CDR2 YYNGEE. This CDR3 contains 15 residues. V was clipped by 0 bases and J by 1 base, with 10 bases between them.

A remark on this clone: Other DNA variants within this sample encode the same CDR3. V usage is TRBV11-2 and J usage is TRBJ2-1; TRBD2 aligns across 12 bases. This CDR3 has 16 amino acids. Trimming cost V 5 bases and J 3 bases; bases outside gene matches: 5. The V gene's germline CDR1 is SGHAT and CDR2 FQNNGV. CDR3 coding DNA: TGTGCCAGCAGCGCTAGACTAGCGGGGGTCTACAATGAGCAGTTCTTC. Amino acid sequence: CASSARLAGVYNEQFF.

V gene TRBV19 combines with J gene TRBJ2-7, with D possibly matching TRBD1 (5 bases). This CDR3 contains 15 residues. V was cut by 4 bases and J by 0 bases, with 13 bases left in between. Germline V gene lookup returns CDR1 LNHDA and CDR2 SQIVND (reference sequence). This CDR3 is CASSTTVTSSYEQYF. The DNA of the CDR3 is TGTGCCAGTAGTACGACAGTGACGAGCTCCTACGAGCAGTACTTC.

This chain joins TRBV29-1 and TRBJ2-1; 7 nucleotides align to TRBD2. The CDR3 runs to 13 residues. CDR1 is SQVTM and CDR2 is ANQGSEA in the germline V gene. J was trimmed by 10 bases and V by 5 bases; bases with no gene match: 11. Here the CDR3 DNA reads TGCAGCGTTCGACCTAGCGGACTTGCGGAGCAGTTCTTC. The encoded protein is CSVRPSGLAEQFF.

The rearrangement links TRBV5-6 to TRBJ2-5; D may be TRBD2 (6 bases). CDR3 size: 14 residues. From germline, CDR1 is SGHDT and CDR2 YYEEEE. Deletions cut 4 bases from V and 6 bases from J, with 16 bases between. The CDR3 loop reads CASSTRDGGKTQYF. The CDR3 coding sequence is TGTGCCAGCAGCACCCGGGACGGCGGGAAGACCCAGTACTTC.

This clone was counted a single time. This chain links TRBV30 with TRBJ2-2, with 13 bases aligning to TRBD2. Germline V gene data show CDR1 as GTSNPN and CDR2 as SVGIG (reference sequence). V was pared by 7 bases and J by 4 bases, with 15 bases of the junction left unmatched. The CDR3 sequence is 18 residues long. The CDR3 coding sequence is TGTGCCTCCCTCGGCACTAGCGGGAGGGCCTGGGTCACCGGGGAGCTGTTTTTT. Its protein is CASLGTSGRAWVTGELFF.

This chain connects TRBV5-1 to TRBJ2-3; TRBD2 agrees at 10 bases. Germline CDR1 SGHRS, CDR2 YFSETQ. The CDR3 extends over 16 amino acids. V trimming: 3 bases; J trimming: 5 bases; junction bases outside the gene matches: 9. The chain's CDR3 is CASSWGAGGLEDTQYF. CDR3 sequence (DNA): TGCGCCAGCAGCTGGGGAGCGGGGGGGCTGGAAGATACGCAGTATTTT.

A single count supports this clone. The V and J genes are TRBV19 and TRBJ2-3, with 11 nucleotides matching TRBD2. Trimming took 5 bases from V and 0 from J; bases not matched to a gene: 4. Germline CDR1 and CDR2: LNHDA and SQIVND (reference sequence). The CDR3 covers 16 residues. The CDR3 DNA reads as TGTGCCAGTAGTTTCTCTAGCGGGGGGAGCACAGATACGCAGTATTTT. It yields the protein CASSFSSGGSTDTQYF.

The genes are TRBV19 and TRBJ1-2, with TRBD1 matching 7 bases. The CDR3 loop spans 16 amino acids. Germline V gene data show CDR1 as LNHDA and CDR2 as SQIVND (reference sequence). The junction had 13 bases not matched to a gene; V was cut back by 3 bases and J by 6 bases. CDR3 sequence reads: CASSIGSGGDEDGYTF. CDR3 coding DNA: TGTGCCAGTAGTATCGGCTCAGGGGGGGATGAAGATGGCTACACCTTC. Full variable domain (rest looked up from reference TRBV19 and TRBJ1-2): DGGITQSPKYLFRKEGQNVTLSCEQNLNHDAMYWYRQDPGQGLRLIYYSQIVNDFQKGDIAEGYSVSREKKESFPLTVTSAQKNPTAFYLCASSIGSGGDEDGYTFGSGTRLTVV.

DNA for the CDR3: TGTGCCAGCAGCTTAACAGTCCCGACGGTTGGGGGTTCACCCCTCCACTTT. It yields the protein CASSLTVPTVGGSPLHF. V is TRBV7-2 and J is TRBJ1-6; possibly TRBD1 for D (5 bases). Germline CDR1 is SGHTA and CDR2 is FQGNSA. Deletions cut 2 bases from V and 9 bases from J, with 20 bases between. This CDR3 comprises 17 residues.

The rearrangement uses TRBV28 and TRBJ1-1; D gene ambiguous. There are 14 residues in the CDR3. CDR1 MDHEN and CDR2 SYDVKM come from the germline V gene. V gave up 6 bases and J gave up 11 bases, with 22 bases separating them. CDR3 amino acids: CASSLPNRARGAFF. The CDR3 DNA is TGTGCCAGCAGCCTCCCCAACCGCGCCCGGGGTGCTTTCTTT.

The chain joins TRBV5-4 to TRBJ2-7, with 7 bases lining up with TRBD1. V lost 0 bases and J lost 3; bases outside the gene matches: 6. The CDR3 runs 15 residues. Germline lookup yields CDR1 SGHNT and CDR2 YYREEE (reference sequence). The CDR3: CASSLVGTANYEQYF. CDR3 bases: TGTGCCAGCAGCTTGGTAGGGACAGCGAACTACGAGCAGTACTTC. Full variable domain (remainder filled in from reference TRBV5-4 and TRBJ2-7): ETGVTQSPTHLIKTRGQQVTLRCSSQSGHNTVSWYQQALGQGPQFIFQYYREEENGRGNFPPRFSGLQFPNYSSELNVNALELDDSALYLCASSLVGTANYEQYFGPGTRLTVT.